The rows below give T cell receptor beta chains drawn from one sample of a study of identical twins. TCRdb processed the 5' RACE reads anew with MiXCR; each CDR3 protein has one entry. This sample has around 1.7 million distinct CDR3 sequences, with around a third found just once. What was sequenced was cord blood. These receptors all come from a newborn girl in good health. CDR3s include the opening cysteine and the closing phenylalanine or tryptophan. D genes are given only for firm matches. A clone size is listed for some rows: how often the clone was seen (once, few, many), or a class if it is expanded.

clone size | J gene | D gene | V gene | CDR3 DNA | CDR3 protein
few | TRBJ2-1 | - | TRBV25-1 | TGTGCCAGCGAAGGAGAGGGGCAGACCTACTCCTACAATGAGCAGTTCTTC | CASEGEGQTYSYNEQFF
many | TRBJ2-7 | - | TRBV11-2 | TGTGCCAGCAGCTTAGCTCGGACAGCTTACGAGCAGTACTTC | CASSLARTAYEQYF
- | TRBJ2-7 | TRBD2 | TRBV4-2 | TGTGCCAGCAGCCAAGAGTTAAAGCGGGAGAAAAACAATGAGCAGTACTTC | CASSQELKREKNNEQYF
few | TRBJ2-5 | TRBD2 | TRBV5-1 | TGCGCCAGCACCTCACCCCCCGGGACTACCCAAGAGACCCAGTACTTC | CASTSPPGTTQETQYF
many | TRBJ2-5 | TRBD2 | TRBV5-5 | TGTGCCAGCAGCTTGTATGGGACTAGAAGAGAGACCCAGTACTTC | CASSLYGTRRETQYF
- | TRBJ2-5 | - | TRBV20-1 | TGCAGTGCTAGTAGGGGGGGGTCTCGGAATGAGCAGTACTTC | CSASRGGSRNEQYF
- | TRBJ2-1 | TRBD2 | TRBV2 | TGTGCCAGCACCCCCTTACTAGCGGGAGGATCCTACAATGAGCAGTTCTTC | CASTPLLAGGSYNEQFF
- | TRBJ2-3 | - | TRBV7-9 | TGTGCCAGCAGCTTAGGCGGGGCGATTAGCACAGATACGCAGTATTTT | CASSLGGAISTDTQYF
- | TRBJ2-3 | - | TRBV6-7 | TGTGCCAGCAGTTACCATGTGATCTGCAGCACAGATACGCAGTATTTT | CASSYHVICSTDTQYF
few | TRBJ2-5 | - | TRBV7-9 | TGTGCCAGCAGCTTCCTTTCAAGGGAGACCCAGTACTTC | CASSFLSRETQYF
- | TRBJ2-1 | - | TRBV6-6 | TGTGCCAGCAGTTACGGGTTCGGGACTGGCCCCTACAATGAGCAGTTCTTC | CASSYGFGTGPYNEQFF
few | TRBJ2-4 | - | TRBV5-1 | TGCGCCAGCAGCTTGTATCGGAATAGCCCCGAGGCCAAAAACATTCAGTACTTC | CASSLYRNSPEAKNIQYF
few | TRBJ1-2 | - | TRBV20-1 | TGCAGTGCTAGGAGGCCAGGCTCTAACTATGGCTACACCTTC | CSARRPGSNYGYTF
- | TRBJ1-1 | - | TRBV20-1 | TGCAGTGCTAGAGGGCCCCGGACGGAGAACACTGAAGCTTTCTTT | CSARGPRTENTEAFF
- | TRBJ2-7 | - | TRBV2 | TGTGCCAGCAGGGAGGGGAACGAGCAGTACTTC | CASREGNEQYF
few | TRBJ2-7 | - | TRBV6-5 | TGTGCCAGCAGTAGAGGGGGTGCGTCCTACGAGCAGTACTTC | CASSRGGASYEQYF
few | TRBJ2-5 | - | TRBV6-1 | TGTGCCAGCAGTGAAGTTGGGGGGTCCGGGGAGACCCAGTACTTC | CASSEVGGSGETQYF
- | TRBJ2-1 | TRBD2 | TRBV29-1 | TGCAGCGTTGAACTAGCGGGGGGGTCCTACAATGAGCAGTTCTTC | CSVELAGGSYNEQFF
many | TRBJ2-1 | TRBD1 | TRBV13 | TGTGCCAGCAGCTACACCAGGGGGAATGAGCAGTTCTTC | CASSYTRGNEQFF
few | TRBJ1-2 | - | TRBV12-3/TRBV12-4 | TGTGCCAGCAGTTGGGGGGAGATCGACTATGGCTACACCTTC | CASSWGEIDYGYTF
few | TRBJ2-1 | - | TRBV7-6 | TGTGCCAGCAGCTTATTTTTAGGCTACTACAATGAGCAGTTCTTC | CASSLFLGYYNEQFF
- | TRBJ2-3 | TRBD2 | TRBV12-3/TRBV12-4 | TGTGCCAGCAGTTTATTCCTAGCGGGGGGGAGCACAGATACGCAGTATTTT | CASSLFLAGGSTDTQYF
- | TRBJ1-5 | - | TRBV20-1 | TGCAGTGCTAACCCATCCCCGGGGGGCTGGGGCAATCAGCCCCAGCATTTT | CSANPSPGGWGNQPQHF
- | TRBJ1-2 | - | TRBV11-2 | TGTGCCAGCAGCCCCCTAGGAATAAGGAGGCCCGGGTTCATCGTCTACACCTTC | CASSPLGIRRPGFIVYTF
few | TRBJ2-2 | TRBD1 | TRBV24-1 | TGTGCCACCCGGGACAGGGGTAACACCGGGGAGCTGTTTTTT | CATRDRGNTGELFF
few | TRBJ1-6 | - | TRBV21-1 | TGTGCCAGCCACTTGGGGTATTCACCCCTCCACTTT | CASHLGYSPLHF
- | TRBJ2-1 | - | TRBV7-9 | TGTGCCAGCAGCTTGGCGGACTCGATTCTCCAAGAGACCCAGTTCTTC | CASSLADSILQETQFF
- | TRBJ2-3 | - | TRBV5-1 | TGCGCCAGCAGCTTGGGGTACTCGCCTACCCTGTCGGAGGTAGTCACAGATACGCAGTATTTT | CASSLGYSPTLSEVVTDTQYF
- | TRBJ2-7 | TRBD2 | TRBV20-1 | TGCAGTGCTAGAGATCTACTAGCGGGGAGCTCCTACGAGCAGTACTTC | CSARDLLAGSSYEQYF
- | TRBJ2-5 | - | TRBV3-1 | TGTGCCAGCAGCCAAATGGGTTTCCCCCAAGAGACCCAGTACTTC | CASSQMGFPQETQYF
few | TRBJ2-7 | - | TRBV3-1 | TGTGCCAGCAGCCAAGAGACTTTCTACGAGCAGTACTTC | CASSQETFYEQYF
- | TRBJ2-5 | - | TRBV25-1 | TGTGCCAGCAGCCGGATGACTAGGGAGCAGTACTTC | CASSRMTREQYF
- | TRBJ2-7 | TRBD2 | TRBV5-1 | TGCGCCAGGGATGGACTAGCGGGGGGGCCATACGTTTACAATGAGCAGTACTTC | CARDGLAGGPYVYNEQYF